This TCR beta chain was obtained from a study of T cells after yellow fever vaccination. As for the study in general: Where fractions had low cell numbers, libraries were prepared from them with the SMART-Seq v4 Ultra Low Input RNA kit.

TCRdb reprocessed the 5' RACE reads via MiXCR and lists one record per CDR3 protein. This repertoire shows some 400,000 distinct CDR3 sequences, 6.2% found once; its top ten account for 15%. Remarks on this clonotype: Its matching antigen is unknown.

Study conclusions and caveats: Abundant clonotypes (contaminants from the bulk population) could be present in FACS-sorted repertoires. Clonotypes appearing in both CD4 and CD8 compartments existed, and their share was small. Among primary-vaccination clones, most reappeared after the booster, at 95% to 96% for CD4 and more than 85% for CD8.

CDR1 and CDR2 (germline): SGHTA, FQGNSA. The CDR3 extends over 15 amino acids. V gave up 2 bases and J gave up 2 bases, with 10 bases separating them. The V call is TRBV7-2, the J call TRBJ2-1, with D possibly TRBD1 on 5 matching bases. This clonotype was obtained from a man aged 25-40 years who received the YFV17D yellow fever vaccine. The specimen comprised PBMCs, sampled 5 days after the yellow fever booster vaccination. The CDR3 region is CASSLSQGTYNEQFF. Here the CDR3 DNA reads TGTGCCAGCAGCTTAAGTCAGGGCACCTACAATGAGCAGTTCTTC.